This T cell receptor (beta chain) was profiled in a study of graft-versus-host responses after intestinal transplantation. Deletions cut 3 bases from V and 2 bases from J, with 17 bases between. This CDR3 has 16 residues. Germline V gene sequence: CDR1 MNHNS, CDR2 SASEGT. Method: immunoSEQ multiplex PCR; TCRdb's copy keeps in-frame clones and lacks some. The sample holds some 69,000 clones, roughly 92% seen once. The chain combines TRBV6-1 with TRBJ2-7; D may be TRBD1 (6 bases). Sequencing used bone marrow, obtained 700 to 850 days after intestinal transplantation. This clonotype was sampled from a human patient who received an intestinal transplant, so some T cells may come from the graft donor. DNA for the CDR3: TGTGCCAGCAGTGACGCAGGGGCCACGAACCCCTACGAGCAGTACTTC. Residues: CASSDAGATNPYEQYF.